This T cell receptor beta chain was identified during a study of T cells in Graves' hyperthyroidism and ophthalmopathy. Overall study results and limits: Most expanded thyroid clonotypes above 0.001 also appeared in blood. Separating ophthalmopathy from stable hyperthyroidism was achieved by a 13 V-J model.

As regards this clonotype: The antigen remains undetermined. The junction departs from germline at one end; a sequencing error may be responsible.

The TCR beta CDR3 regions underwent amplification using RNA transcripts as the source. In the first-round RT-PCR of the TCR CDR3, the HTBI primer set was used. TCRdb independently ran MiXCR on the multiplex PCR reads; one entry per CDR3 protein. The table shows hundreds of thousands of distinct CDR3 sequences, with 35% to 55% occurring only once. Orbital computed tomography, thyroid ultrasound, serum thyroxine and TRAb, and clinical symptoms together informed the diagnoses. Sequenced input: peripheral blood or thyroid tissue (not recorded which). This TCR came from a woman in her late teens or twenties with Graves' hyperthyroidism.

CDR3 sequence reads: CASSQRPGQGVGEQYF. The CDR3 nucleotides are TGCGCCAGCAGCCAAAGACCGGGACAGGGTGTTGGCGAGCAGTACTTC. The V call is TRBV14, the J call TRBJ2-7; TRBD1 aligns across 9 bases. This CDR3 contains 16 residues. Germline CDR1 reads SGHDN; CDR2 reads FVKESK.